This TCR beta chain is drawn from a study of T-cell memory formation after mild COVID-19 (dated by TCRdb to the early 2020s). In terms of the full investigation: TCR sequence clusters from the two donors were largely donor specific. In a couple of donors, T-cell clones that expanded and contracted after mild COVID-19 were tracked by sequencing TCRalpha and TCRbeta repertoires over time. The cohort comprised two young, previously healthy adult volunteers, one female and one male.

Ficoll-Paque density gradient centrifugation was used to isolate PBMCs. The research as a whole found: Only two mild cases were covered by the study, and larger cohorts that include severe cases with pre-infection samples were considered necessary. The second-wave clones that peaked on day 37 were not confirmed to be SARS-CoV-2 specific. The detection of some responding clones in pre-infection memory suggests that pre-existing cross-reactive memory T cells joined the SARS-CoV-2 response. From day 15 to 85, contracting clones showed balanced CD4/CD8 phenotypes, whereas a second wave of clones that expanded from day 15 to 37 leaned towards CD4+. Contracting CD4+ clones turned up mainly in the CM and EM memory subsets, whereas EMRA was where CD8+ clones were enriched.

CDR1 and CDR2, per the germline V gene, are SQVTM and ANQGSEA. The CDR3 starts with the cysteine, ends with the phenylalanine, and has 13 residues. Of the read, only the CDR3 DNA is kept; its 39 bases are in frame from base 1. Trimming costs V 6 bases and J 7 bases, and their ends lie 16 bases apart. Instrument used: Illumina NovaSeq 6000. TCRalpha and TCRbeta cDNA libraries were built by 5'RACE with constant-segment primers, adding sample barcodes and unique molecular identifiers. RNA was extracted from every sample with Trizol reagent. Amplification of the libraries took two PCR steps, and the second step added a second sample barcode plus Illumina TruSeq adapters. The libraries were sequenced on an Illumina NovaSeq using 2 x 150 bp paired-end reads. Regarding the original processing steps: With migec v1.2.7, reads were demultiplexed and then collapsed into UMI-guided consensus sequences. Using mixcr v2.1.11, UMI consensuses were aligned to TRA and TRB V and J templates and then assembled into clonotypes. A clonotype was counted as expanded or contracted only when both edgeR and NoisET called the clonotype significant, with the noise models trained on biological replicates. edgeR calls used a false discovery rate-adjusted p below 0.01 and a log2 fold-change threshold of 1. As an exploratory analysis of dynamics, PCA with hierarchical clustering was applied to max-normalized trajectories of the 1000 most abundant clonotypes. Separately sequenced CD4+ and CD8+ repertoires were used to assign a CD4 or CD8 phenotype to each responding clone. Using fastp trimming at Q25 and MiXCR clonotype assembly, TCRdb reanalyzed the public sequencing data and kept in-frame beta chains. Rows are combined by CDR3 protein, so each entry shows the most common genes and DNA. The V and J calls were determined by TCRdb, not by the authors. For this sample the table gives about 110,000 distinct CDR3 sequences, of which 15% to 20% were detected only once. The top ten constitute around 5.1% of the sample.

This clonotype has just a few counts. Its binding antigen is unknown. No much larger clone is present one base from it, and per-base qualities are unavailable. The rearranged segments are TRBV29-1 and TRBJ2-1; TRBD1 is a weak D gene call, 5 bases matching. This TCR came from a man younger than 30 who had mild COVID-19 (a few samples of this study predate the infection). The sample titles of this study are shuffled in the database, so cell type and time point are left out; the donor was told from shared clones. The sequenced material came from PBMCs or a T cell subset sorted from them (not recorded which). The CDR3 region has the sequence CSVWGAVINEQFF. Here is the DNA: TGCAGCGTGTGGGGCGCAGTGATAAATGAGCAGTTCTTC.